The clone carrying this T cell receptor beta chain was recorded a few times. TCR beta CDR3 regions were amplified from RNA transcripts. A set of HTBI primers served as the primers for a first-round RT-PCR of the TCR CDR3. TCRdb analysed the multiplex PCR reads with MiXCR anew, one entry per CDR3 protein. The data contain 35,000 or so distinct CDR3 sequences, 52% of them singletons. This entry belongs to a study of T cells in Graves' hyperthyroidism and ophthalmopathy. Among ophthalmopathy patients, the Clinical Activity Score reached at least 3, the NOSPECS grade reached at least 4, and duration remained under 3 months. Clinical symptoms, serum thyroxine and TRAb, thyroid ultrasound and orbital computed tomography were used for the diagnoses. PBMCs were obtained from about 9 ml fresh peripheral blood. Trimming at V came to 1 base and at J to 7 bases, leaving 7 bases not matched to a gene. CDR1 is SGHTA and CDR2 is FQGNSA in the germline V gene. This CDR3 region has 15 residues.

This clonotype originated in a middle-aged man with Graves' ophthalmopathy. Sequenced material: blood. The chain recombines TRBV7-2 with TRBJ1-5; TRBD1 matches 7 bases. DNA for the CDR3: TGTGCCAGCAGCTTAGAGGGCACAGGGGACCAGCCCCAGCATTTT. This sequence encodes CASSLEGTGDQPQHF.